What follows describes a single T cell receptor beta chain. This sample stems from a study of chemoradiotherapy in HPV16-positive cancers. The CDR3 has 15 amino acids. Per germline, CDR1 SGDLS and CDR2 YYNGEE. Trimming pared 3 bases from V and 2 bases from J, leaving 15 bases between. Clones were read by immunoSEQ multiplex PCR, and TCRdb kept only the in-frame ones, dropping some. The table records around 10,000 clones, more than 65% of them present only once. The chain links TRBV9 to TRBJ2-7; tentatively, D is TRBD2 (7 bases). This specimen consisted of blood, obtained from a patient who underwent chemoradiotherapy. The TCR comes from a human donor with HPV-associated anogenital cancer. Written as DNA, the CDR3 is TGTGCCAGCAGCGAGCGGGACACCGTGACCTACGAGCAGTACTTC. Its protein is CASSERDTVTYEQYF.